The 24 T cell receptor beta chains given below trace back to one sample, sequenced in a study of cytomegalovirus exposure and HLA in healthy donors. With 60 Vbeta and 13 Jbeta primers, the PCR was carried out. Here immunoSEQ multiplex PCR was the method, and the copy in TCRdb shows in-frame clones only, minus some. Of approximately 190,000 clones listed, around four fifths are singletons. The sequenced sample was PBMCs. Source of these receptors: a man aged 35-49 years in good health and CMV-seropositive.

This rearrangement joins TRBV6-1 to TRBJ2-3, with 8 positions matching TRBD2. This CDR3 region has 17 residues. V trimming: 2 bases; J trimming: 0 bases; junction bases outside the gene matches: 7. Germline lookup yields CDR1 MNHNS and CDR2 SASEGT. DNA of the CDR3: TGTGCCAGCAGTGAAAGGGCTAGCGGGCTTAGCACAGATACGCAGTATTTT. Protein: CASSERASGLSTDTQYF.

This chain joins TRBV30 and TRBJ1-1, with a weak D call TRBD1 (6 bases). This CDR3 comprises 13 residues. V dropped 3 bases and J dropped 1 base, with 9 bases sitting between them. Germline-derived CDR1 and CDR2 are GTSNPN and SVGIG (reference sequence). In DNA form, the CDR3 reads TGTGCCTGGAGGGGGGGGCAGAACACTGAAGCTTTCTTT. This sequence encodes CAWRGGQNTEAFF.

CDR3 region: CASSLLVQNEQFF. The CDR3 DNA follows: TGTGCCAGCAGCTTGTTAGTGCAAAATGAGCAGTTCTTC. The chain carries TRBV5-6 and TRBJ2-1; D not resolved. Deletions cut 1 base from V and 7 bases from J, with 9 bases between. Germline lookup yields CDR1 SGHDT and CDR2 YYEEEE. CDR3 length: 13 amino acids.

The rearrangement uses TRBV7-6 and TRBJ2-7; 11 bases fit TRBD2. The CDR3 loop spans 17 amino acids. With V trimmed by 2 bases and J by 2 bases, 8 bases remained unmatched. Germline V gene sequence: CDR1 SGHVS, CDR2 FNYEAQ. CDR3 bases: TGTGCCAGCAGCTTACGGGCTAGCGGGAGGCAGCCCTACGAGCAGTACTTC. This codes for CASSLRASGRQPYEQYF. Based on the CDR3 plus reference TRBV7-6 and TRBJ2-7, the full variable domain is GAGVSQSPRYKVTKRGQDVALRCDPISGHVSLYWYRQALGQGPEFLTYFNYEAQQDKSGLPNDRFSAERPEGSISTLTIQRTEQRDSAMYRCASSLRASGRQPYEQYFGPGTRLTVT.

The rearrangement links TRBV30 to TRBJ1-2; TRBD1 is a possible D gene (5 bases). Germline CDR1 GTSNPN, CDR2 SVGIG (reference sequence). The CDR3 spans 12 residues. V lost 4 bases and J lost 8, with 14 bases in between. CDR3 amino acids: CAWKEGRGGYTF. The CDR3 nucleotides are TGTGCCTGGAAGGAGGGAAGGGGCGGCTACACCTTC.

This clone was observed a few times. The genes are TRBV14 and TRBJ2-3; perhaps TRBD2 as D (6 bases). The CDR3 runs to 13 residues. The germline V gene encodes CDR1 SGHDN and CDR2 FVKESK. V lost 5 bases, J lost 5 bases, and 11 bases lay in between. The CDR3 nucleotides read TGTGCCAGCAGCTCTCTGGGGGGAGATACGCAGTATTTT. It yields the protein CASSSLGGDTQYF. Based on the CDR3 plus reference TRBV14 and TRBJ2-3, the full variable domain is EAGVTQFPSHSVIEKGQTVTLRCDPISGHDNLYWYRRVMGKEIKFLLHFVKESKQDESGMPNNRFLAERTGGTYSTLKVQPAELEDSGVYFCASSSLGGDTQYFGPGTRLTVL.

The CDR3 loop is CASSLARAEINEQFF. Here the CDR3 DNA reads TGTGCCAGCAGCTTAGCGCGGGCGGAAATCAATGAGCAGTTCTTC. The chain is built from TRBV7-9 and TRBJ2-1; D possibly corresponds to TRBD2 (5 bases). V was clipped by 0 bases and J by 6 bases, with 12 bases between them. The V gene's germline CDR1 is SEHNR and CDR2 FQNEAQ (reference sequence). This CDR3 has 15 amino acids.

This clone turned up a few times. This chain connects TRBV19 to TRBJ1-1; 7 bases agree with TRBD1. The CDR3 contains 13 residues. V trimming: 6 bases; J trimming: 3 bases; junction bases outside the gene matches: 4. Germline V lookup: CDR1 LNHDA, CDR2 SQIVND (reference sequence). The CDR3 bases are TGTGCCAGTAGGGACAGGCCTTACACTGAAGCTTTCTTT. Residues: CASRDRPYTEAFF.

The chain couples TRBV27 to TRBJ1-5; the D gene is possibly TRBD1 (6 bases). Germline values: CDR1 MNHEY, CDR2 SMNVEV (reference sequence). Trimming left V 5 bases short and J 6 bases short, with 14 bases between. This CDR3 region has 14 residues. The CDR3 bases are TGTGCCAGCAGTCCTTGGGCCAGGGGTCAGCCCCAGCATTTT. It yields the protein CASSPWARGQPQHF.

The V gene is TRBV15, the J gene TRBJ1-2; D uncertain. The V end was cut by 1 base, the J end by 3 bases, with 9 bases between. The CDR3 has 14 residues. The germline gives CDR1 LNHNV, CDR2 YYDKDF (reference sequence). The CDR3 bases are TGTGCCACCAGCAGAGTCGGAGGACACTATGGCTACACCTTC. Amino acid sequence: CATSRVGGHYGYTF.

CDR3: CASIPGVGNTIYF. The CDR3 region has the DNA TGTGCCAGCATCCCCGGGGTTGGAAACACCATATATTTT. The chain employs TRBV9 and TRBJ1-3; unclear D gene. Trimming took 6 bases from V and 3 from J, leaving 10 bases between them. Germline values: CDR1 SGDLS, CDR2 YYNGEE. The CDR3 is 13 amino acids.

This chain connects TRBV5-4 to TRBJ1-1; unclear D gene. V lost 0 bases, J lost 3 bases, and 15 bases lay in between. The CDR3 contains 16 residues. Germline assignment: CDR1 SGHNT and CDR2 YYREEE (reference sequence). CDR3 nucleotides: TGTGCCAGCAGCTTGGATGGGCTCTGGCAACACACTGAAGCTTTCTTT. Its translation: CASSLDGLWQHTEAFF. The entire variable domain, with the rest obtained from reference TRBV5-4 and TRBJ1-1, is as follows: ETGVTQSPTHLIKTRGQQVTLRCSSQSGHNTVSWYQQALGQGPQFIFQYYREEENGRGNFPPRFSGLQFPNYSSELNVNALELDDSALYLCASSLDGLWQHTEAFFGQGTRLTVV.

The chain has TRBV9 and TRBJ2-2; D gene ambiguous. V lost 0 bases and J 4 bases, leaving 7 bases between the germline ends. The CDR3 length is 14 residues. CDR1 SGDLS and CDR2 YYNGEE come from the germline V gene. The CDR3 is CASSVAQTTGELFF. The DNA for the CDR3 is TGTGCCAGCAGCGTAGCACAGACCACCGGGGAGCTGTTTTTT.

This clone was seen a handful of times. The rearrangement links TRBV4-2 to TRBJ2-1, with 8 bases lining up with TRBD2. This CDR3 comprises 16 residues. Germline V lookup: CDR1 LGHNA, CDR2 YNFKEQ. Germline trimming cut 3 bases from V and 6 bases from J; bases unmatched to any gene: 10. The CDR3: CASSQHGTSEANEQFF. In DNA form, the CDR3 reads TGTGCCAGCAGCCAGCACGGGACTAGTGAGGCCAATGAGCAGTTCTTC.

CDR3 sequence: CSVDGGTTDLNEQFF. For the CDR3, the DNA is TGCAGCGTTGATGGCGGGACTACGGATCTCAATGAGCAGTTCTTC. The chain is built from TRBV29-1 and TRBJ2-1, with 7 nucleotides matching TRBD2. Losses at the gene ends were 3 bases for V and 6 bases for J; bases not matched to a gene: 11. This CDR3 has 15 residues. Germline V CDR1 and CDR2: SQVTM, ANQGSEA.

As regards this clone: Other DNA sequences of this sample code for an identical CDR3. The chain employs TRBV11-3 and TRBJ2-1, with D possibly TRBD2 on 5 matching bases. Trimming removed 2 bases from V and 0 bases from J, with 8 bases in between. The CDR3 runs 15 residues. The germline V gene encodes CDR1 SGHNT and CDR2 YENEEA. The CDR3 here is CASSLSGSSYNEQFF. CDR3 sequence (DNA): TGTGCCAGCAGCTTATCGGGAAGCTCCTACAATGAGCAGTTCTTC.

The chain uses TRBV7-8 and TRBJ1-1; D is ambiguous. This CDR3 spans 14 amino acids. V gave up 1 base and J gave up 5 bases, with 11 bases separating them. Germline-derived CDR1 and CDR2 are SGHVS and FQNEAQ. CDR3 nucleotide sequence: TGTGCCAGCAGCTTAGGGTCCGCGAGGACTGAAGCTTTCTTT. Protein product: CASSLGSARTEAFF.

The chain links TRBV5-1 to TRBJ2-2; maybe TRBD1 (6 bases). V lost 0 bases and J 6 bases, leaving 12 bases between the germline ends. This CDR3 has 15 residues. Germline CDR1 reads SGHRS; CDR2 reads YFSETQ. The CDR3 spells CASSLAGQGPGELFF. The CDR3 region has the DNA TGCGCCAGCAGCTTGGCCGGGCAGGGGCCCGGGGAGCTGTTTTTT.

This chain connects TRBV11-3 to TRBJ1-1; D ambiguous. Trimming shortened V by 1 base and J by 6 bases, and 6 bases separated the two germline ends. This CDR3 spans 12 amino acids. Germline V gene data show CDR1 as SGHNT and CDR2 as YENEEA. The CDR3 loop is CASSLGRAEAFF. CDR3 nucleotide sequence: TGTGCCAGCAGCTTAGGGCGGGCTGAAGCTTTCTTT.

The gene calls are TRBV7-9 and TRBJ2-7, with 7 bases matching TRBD2. CDR3 length: 13 residues. Trimming at V came to 5 bases and at J to 6 bases, leaving 7 bases not matched to a gene. CDR1 and CDR2 from the germline V gene are SEHNR and FQNEAQ (reference sequence). CDR3 in DNA: TGTGCCAGCAGCCGCTGGGGGGGAGGCGAGCAGTACTTC. Translated: CASSRWGGGEQYF.

The chain uses TRBV14 and TRBJ2-7, with TRBD1 matching 7 bases. Germline V gives CDR1 SGHDN, CDR2 FVKESK. V gave up 6 bases and J gave up 6 bases; unmatched junction bases: 14. The CDR3 extends over 15 amino acids. CDR3 loop: CASSRRQGPLAEQYF. The CDR3 DNA reads TGTGCCAGCAGTCGTAGACAGGGTCCGCTTGCCGAGCAGTACTTC.

The chain links TRBV9 to TRBJ1-2; a possible D gene is TRBD1 (6 bases). V lost 5 bases, J lost 2 bases, and 7 bases lay in between. The CDR3 extends over 12 amino acids. The germline V gene has CDR1 SGDLS and CDR2 YYNGEE. Here the CDR3 reads CASRTGNYGYTF. DNA of the CDR3: TGTGCCAGCAGGACAGGAAACTATGGCTACACCTTC.

The chain is built from TRBV5-1 and TRBJ1-1; tentatively, D is TRBD1 (6 bases). The V gene's germline CDR1 is SGHRS and CDR2 YFSETQ. The CDR3 length is 17 residues. V lost 3 bases and J lost 1, with 19 bases in between. This chain's CDR3 is CASSSMVLWGQNTEAFF. CDR3 nucleotides: TGCGCCAGCAGCTCTATGGTTCTTTGGGGACAGAACACTGAAGCTTTCTTT.

V usage is TRBV18 and J usage is TRBJ2-7; TRBD1 matches 8 bases. Germline loops: CDR1 KGHSH, CDR2 LQKENI. The V gene end was trimmed by 3 bases and the J gene end by 5 bases; junction bases not matched to a gene: 6. The CDR3 totals 14 residues. The CDR3 sequence: CASSPTGQGHEQYF. The DNA of the CDR3 is TGTGCCAGCTCACCTACCGGACAGGGCCACGAGCAGTACTTC.